This T cell receptor beta chain was sequenced for a study of T cells after posttransplantation cyclophosphamide. Measured with immunoSEQ multiplex PCR; TCRdb has only the in-frame clones, and not every one. The data contain some 17,000 clones, approximately 90% of them singletons. A marrow graft followed busulfan-fludarabine conditioning, with cyclophosphamide on days +3 and +4. Germline V gene lookup returns CDR1 MDHEN and CDR2 SYDVKM. This CDR3 has 16 amino acids. The J segment lost 0 bases and the V segment lost 2 bases, leaving 7 bases of the junction unmatched. This clone was counted once. This TCR derives from a male patient in his sixties who received an allogeneic stem cell transplant from a related donor and was CMV-positive. The graft donor may account for some of the T cells. The chain uses TRBV28 and TRBJ2-7; TRBD1 matches at 7 bases. Here the sequenced sample was CD4+ T cells sorted from blood, taken after allogeneic stem cell transplant with posttransplant cyclophosphamide. The CDR3 DNA sequence: TGTGCCAGCAGTTTACTAGGGACAGATATCTCCTACGAGCAGTACTTC. Translation: CASSLLGTDISYEQYF.